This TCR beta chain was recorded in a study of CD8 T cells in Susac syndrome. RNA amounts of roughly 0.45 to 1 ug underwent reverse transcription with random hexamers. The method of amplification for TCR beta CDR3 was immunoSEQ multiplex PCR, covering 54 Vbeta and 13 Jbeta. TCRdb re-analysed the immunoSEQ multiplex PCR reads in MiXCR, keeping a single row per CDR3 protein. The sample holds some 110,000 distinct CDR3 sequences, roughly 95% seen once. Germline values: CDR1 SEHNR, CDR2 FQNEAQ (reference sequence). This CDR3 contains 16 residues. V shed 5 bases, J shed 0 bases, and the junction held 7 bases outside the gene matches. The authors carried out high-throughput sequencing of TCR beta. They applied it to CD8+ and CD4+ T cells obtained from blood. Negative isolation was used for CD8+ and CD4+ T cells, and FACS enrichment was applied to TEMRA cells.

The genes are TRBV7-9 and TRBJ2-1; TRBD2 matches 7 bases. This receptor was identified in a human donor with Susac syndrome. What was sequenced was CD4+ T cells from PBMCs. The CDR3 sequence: CASSVAAGSSYNEQFF. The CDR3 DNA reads TGTGCCAGCAGCGTGGCAGCGGGGAGCTCCTACAATGAGCAGTTCTTC.